This TCR beta chain was retrieved from a study of blood T cell repertoires in COVID-19. About the study: Samples representing acute and convalescent COVID-19 were sourced from the United States, Italy and Spain. Sources were T cells, B-cell-depleted T cells, or PBMCs; the material itself was cDNA or gDNA.

The germline V gene encodes CDR1 SGHRS and CDR2 YFSETQ. This CDR3 is 14 amino acids long. V was trimmed by 4 bases and J by 5 bases, leaving 12 bases between them. In the original analysis: Estimates of nucleated cell counts were drawn from the amplification of reference gene primers. The table came from immunoSEQ multiplex PCR; TCRdb's copy has only in-frame clones and leaves some out. That table furnishes V, J and clone size, whereas the DNA furnished D and trimming. Of about 46,000 clones in the sample, 88% were seen once. The source is a man aged 45-65 years with acute or convalescent COVID-19. The V gene is TRBV5-1, the J gene TRBJ2-2; D might be TRBD1 (6 bases). Sample: peripheral blood. As DNA, the CDR3 is TGCGCCAGCAGCCCACAGGGTCCTACCGGGGAGCTGTTTTTT. The encoded protein is CASSPQGPTGELFF.